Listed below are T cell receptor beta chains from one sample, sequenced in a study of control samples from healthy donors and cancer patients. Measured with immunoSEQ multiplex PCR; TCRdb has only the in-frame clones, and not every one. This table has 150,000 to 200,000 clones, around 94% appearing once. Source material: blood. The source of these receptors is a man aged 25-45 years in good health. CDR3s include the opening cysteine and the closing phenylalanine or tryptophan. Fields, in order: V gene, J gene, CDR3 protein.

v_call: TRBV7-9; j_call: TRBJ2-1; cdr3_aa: CASSPRGGSYNEQFF
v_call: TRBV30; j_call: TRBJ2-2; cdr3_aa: CAWSPTRTVGVSGELFF
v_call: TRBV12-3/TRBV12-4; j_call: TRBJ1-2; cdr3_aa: CASTAQVNTGYTF
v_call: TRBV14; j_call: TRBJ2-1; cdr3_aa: CASSQDLTFSYNEQFF
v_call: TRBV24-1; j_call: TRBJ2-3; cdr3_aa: CATSDPDRYTDTQYF
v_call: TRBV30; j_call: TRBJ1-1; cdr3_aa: CAWSEDRGQTEAFF
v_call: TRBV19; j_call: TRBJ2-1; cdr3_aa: CASSIEGVAIHNEQFF
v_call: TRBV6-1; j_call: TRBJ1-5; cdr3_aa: CASSEGWGGNQPQHF
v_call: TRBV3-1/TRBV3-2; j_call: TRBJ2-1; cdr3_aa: CASSQDSGGSYNEQFF
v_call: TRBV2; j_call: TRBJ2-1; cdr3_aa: CASSKLTSGRNNEQFF
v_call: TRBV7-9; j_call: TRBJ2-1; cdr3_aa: CASSLGTILANEQFF
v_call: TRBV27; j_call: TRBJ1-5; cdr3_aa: CASKLLAGALNQPQHF
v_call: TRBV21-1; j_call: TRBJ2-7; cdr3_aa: CASSKGKFNPYEQYF
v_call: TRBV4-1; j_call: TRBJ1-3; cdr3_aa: CASSHRVSGNTIYF
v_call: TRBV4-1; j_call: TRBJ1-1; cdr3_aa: CASSRTGVNTEAFF
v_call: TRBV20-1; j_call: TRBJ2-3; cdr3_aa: CSASMGTGGTDTQYF
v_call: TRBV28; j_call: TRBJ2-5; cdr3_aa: CASTSRGIPQETQYF
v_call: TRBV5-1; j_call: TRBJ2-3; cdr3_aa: CASSAGPSRADTQYF
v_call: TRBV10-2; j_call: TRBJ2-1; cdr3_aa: CASSRASGEQFF
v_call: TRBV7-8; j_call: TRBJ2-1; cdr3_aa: CASSLKSSGGPYNEQFF
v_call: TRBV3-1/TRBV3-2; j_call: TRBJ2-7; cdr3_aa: CASSQEILTAGTAYEQYF
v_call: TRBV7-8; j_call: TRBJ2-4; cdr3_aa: CASSPPGGSQNIQYF
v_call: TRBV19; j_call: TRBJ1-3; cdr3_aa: CASSIQGSSGNTIYF
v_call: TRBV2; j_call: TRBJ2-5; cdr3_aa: CASSERDSGREETQYF
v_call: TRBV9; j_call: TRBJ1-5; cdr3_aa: CASSVGTGAGQPQHF